The entry below gives a single TCR beta chain sequence along with its context. The data derive from a study of cytomegalovirus exposure and HLA in healthy donors. V lost 2 bases and J lost 0, with 9 bases in between. The CDR3 totals 15 residues. CDR1 is MRHNA, CDR2 SNTAGT, per germline. Here immunoSEQ multiplex PCR was the method, and the copy in TCRdb shows in-frame clones only, minus some. The table shows some 49,000 clones, with roughly 93% occurring only once. This chain connects TRBV6-4 to TRBJ2-3; D is perhaps TRBD2 (5 bases). This clonotype was sampled from a man between 18 and 29 years old in good health and CMV-seronegative. The sample consisted of PBMCs. In DNA form, the CDR3 reads TGTGCCAGCAGTGACGACGGCGGGAGCACAGATACGCAGTATTTT. It codes for CASSDDGGSTDTQYF.